This T cell receptor (beta chain) was identified during a study of blood T cell repertoires in COVID-19. Trimming stripped 5 bases from V and 4 bases from J, with 14 bases between. The CDR3 is 14 residues long. The V gene's germline CDR1 is SEHNR and CDR2 FQNEAQ (reference sequence). Profiled with immunoSEQ multiplex PCR; TCRdb holds only in-frame clones, not every one. The sample carries about 54,000 clones, over 80% recorded once. Sample: peripheral blood. This clonotype was sampled from a human donor in a cohort sampled during active COVID-19. V and J are TRBV7-9 and TRBJ1-1, with D tentatively TRBD1 (5 bases). CDR3 protein: CASSQGLFATEAFF. The CDR3 coding sequence is TGTGCCAGCAGCCAGGGACTTTTCGCCACTGAAGCTTTCTTT.